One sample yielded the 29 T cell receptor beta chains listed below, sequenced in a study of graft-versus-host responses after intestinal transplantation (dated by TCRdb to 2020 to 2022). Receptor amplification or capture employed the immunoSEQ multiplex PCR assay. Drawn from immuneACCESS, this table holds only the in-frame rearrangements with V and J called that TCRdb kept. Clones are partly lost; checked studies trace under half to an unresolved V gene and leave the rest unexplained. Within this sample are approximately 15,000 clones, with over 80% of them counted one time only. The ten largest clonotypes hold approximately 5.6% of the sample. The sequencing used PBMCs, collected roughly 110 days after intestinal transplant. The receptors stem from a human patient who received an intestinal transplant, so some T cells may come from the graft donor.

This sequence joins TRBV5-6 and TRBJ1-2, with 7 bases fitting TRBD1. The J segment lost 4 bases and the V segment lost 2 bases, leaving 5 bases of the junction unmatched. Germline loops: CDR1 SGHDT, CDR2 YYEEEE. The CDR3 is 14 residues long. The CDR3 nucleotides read TGTGCCAGCAGCTTCGGAACAGGGGCCTATGGCTACACCTTC. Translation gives CASSFGTGAYGYTF.

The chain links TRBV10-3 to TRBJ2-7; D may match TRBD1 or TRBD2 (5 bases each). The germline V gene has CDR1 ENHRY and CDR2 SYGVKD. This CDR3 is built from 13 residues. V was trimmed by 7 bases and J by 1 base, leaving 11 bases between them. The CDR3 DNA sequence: TGTGCCATCAACCGGGACGGTTCCTACGAGCAGTACTTC. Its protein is CAINRDGSYEQYF.

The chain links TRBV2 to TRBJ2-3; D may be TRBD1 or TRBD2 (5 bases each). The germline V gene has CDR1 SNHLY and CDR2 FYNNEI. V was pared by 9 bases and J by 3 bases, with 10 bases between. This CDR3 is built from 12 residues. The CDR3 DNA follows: TGTGCCAGTCTTGAGGGGACAGATACGCAGTATTTT. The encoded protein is CASLEGTDTQYF.

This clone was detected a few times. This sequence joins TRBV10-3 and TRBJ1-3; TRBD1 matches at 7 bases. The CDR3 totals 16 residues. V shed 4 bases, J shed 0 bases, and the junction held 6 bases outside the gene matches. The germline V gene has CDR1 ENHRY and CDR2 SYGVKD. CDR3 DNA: TGTGCCATCAGTGCGACAGGGAAGAGCTCTGGAAACACCATATATTTT. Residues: CAISATGKSSGNTIYF.

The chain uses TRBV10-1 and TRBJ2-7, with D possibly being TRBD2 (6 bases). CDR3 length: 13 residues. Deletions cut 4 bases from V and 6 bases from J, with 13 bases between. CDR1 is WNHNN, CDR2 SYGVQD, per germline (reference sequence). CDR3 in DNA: TGCGCCAGCAGTGGGACGGGAGAGGGCGAGCAGTACTTC. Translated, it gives CASSGTGEGEQYF.

This CDR3 reads CASRYQHLRGEVEAIHF. DNA for the CDR3: TGTGCCAGTAGATATCAACACCTACGGGGGGAAGTGGAGGCTATCCATTTT. The chain links TRBV19 to TRBJ1-5; possibly TRBD1 for D (5 bases). The CDR3 extends over 17 amino acids. Trimming removed 6 bases at V and 16 bases at J, with 34 bases between. Looked up from germline, CDR1 is LNHDA and CDR2 is SQIVND (reference sequence).

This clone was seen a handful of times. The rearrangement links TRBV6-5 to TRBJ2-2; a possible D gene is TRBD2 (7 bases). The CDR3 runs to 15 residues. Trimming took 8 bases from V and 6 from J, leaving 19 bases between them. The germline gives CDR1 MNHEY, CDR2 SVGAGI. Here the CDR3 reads CASRKGLGGAGELFF. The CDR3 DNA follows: TGTGCCAGCCGAAAGGGGTTAGGGGGGGCCGGGGAGCTGTTTTTT.

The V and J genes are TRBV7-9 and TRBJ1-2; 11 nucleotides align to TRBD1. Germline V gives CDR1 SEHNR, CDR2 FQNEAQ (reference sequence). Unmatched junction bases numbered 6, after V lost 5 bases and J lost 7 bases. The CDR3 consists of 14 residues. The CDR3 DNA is TGTGCCAGCAGCCCGGACAGGGGGCCCCTTGGCTACACCTTC. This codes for CASSPDRGPLGYTF.

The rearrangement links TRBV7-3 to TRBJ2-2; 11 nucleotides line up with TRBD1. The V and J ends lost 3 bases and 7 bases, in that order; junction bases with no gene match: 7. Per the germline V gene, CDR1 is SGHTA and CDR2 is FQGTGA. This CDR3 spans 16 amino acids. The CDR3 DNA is TGTGCCAGCAGCTTCATCGGGACAGGGGGAGTCGGGGAGCTGTTTTTT. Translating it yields CASSFIGTGGVGELFF.

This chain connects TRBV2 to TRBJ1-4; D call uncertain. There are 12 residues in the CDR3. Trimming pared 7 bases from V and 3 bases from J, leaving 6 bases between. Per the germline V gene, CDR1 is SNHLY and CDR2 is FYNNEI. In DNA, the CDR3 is TGTGCCAGCATAGGTCCTAATGAAAAACTGTTTTTT. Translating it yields CASIGPNEKLFF.

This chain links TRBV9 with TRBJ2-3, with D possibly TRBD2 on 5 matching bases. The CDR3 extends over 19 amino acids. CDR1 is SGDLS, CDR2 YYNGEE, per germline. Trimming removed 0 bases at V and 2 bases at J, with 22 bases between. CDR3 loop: CASSVDPSMRYPITDTQYF. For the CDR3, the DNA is TGTGCCAGCAGCGTAGATCCTAGCATGCGTTATCCAATCACAGATACGCAGTATTTT.

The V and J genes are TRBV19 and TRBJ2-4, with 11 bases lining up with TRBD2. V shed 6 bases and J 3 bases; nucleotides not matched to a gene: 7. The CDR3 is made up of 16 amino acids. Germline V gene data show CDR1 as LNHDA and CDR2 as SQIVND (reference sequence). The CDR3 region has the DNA TGTGCCAGTAGCCTTAGCGGGAGGGTTGACAAAAACATTCAGTACTTC. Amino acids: CASSLSGRVDKNIQYF.

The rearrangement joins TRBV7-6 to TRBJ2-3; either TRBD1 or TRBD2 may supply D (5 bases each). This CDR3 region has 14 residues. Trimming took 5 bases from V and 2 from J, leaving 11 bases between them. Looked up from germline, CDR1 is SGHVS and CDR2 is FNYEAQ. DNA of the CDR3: TGTGCCAGCAGCGAGGGCAGGGTCACAGATACGCAGTATTTT. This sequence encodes CASSEGRVTDTQYF.

The CDR3 DNA is TGTGCCAGCAGTTCGATCTTGGGATCATTGTACCAAGAGACCCAGTACTTC. This translates into CASSSILGSLYQETQYF. The chain combines TRBV27 with TRBJ2-5; no definite D call. CDR3 size: 17 residues. CDR1 is MNHEY and CDR2 is SMNVEV in the germline V gene (reference sequence). V was clipped by 4 bases and J by 0 bases, with 18 bases between them.

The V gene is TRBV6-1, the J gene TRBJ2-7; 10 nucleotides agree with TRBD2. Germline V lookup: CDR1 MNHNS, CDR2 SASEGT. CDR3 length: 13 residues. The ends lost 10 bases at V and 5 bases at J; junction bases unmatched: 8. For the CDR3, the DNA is TGTGCCACCCTGGCTAGCGGGAGCCACGAGCAGTACTTC. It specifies CATLASGSHEQYF.

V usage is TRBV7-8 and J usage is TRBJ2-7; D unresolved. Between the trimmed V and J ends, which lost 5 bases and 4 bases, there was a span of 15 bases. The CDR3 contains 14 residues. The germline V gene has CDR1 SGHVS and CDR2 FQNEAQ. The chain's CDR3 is CASSLGQGMYEQYF. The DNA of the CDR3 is TGTGCCAGCAGCCTGGGTCAAGGAATGTACGAGCAGTACTTC.

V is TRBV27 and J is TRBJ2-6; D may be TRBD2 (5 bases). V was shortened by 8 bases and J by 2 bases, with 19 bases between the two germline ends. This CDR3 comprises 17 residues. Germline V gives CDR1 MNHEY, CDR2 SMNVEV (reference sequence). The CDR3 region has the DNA TGTGCCAGCGCTAGACGGGGTAGTCAGGCTGGGGCCAACGTCCTGACTTTC. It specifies CASARRGSQAGANVLTF.

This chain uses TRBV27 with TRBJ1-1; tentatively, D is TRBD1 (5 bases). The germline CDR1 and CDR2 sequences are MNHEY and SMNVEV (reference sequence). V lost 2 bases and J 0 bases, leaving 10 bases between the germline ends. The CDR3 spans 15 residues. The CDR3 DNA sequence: TGTGCCAGCAGTTTAAGAGGGGTACTGAACACTGAAGCTTTCTTT. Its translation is CASSLRGVLNTEAFF.

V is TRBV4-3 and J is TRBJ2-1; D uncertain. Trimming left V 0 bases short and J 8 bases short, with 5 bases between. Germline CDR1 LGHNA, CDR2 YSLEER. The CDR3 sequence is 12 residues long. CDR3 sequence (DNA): TGCGCCAGCAGCCAAGATTACCATGAGCAGTTCTTC. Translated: CASSQDYHEQFF.

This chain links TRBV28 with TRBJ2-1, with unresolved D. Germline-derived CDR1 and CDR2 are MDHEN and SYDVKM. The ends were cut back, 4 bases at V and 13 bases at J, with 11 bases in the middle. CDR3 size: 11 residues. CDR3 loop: CASSSPGLQFF. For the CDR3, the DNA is TGTGCCAGCAGTTCGCCGGGCCTCCAGTTCTTC. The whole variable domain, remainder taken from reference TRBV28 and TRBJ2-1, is DVKVTQSSRYLVKRTGEKVFLECVQDMDHENMFWYRQDPGLGLRLIYFSYDVKMKEKGDIPEGYSVSREKKERFSLILESASTNQTSMYLCASSSPGLQFFGPGTRLTVL.

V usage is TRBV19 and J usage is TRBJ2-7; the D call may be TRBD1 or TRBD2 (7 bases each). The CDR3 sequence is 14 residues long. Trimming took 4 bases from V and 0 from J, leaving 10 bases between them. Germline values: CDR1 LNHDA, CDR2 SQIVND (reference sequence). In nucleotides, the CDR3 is TGTGCCAGTAGTACAGGGGGGGGCTCCTACGAGCAGTACTTC. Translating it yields CASSTGGGSYEQYF.

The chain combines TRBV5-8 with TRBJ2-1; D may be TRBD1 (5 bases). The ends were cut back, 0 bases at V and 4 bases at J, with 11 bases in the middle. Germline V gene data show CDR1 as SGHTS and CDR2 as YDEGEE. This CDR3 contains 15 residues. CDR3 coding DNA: TGTGCCAGCAGCTTGGGGGGCAGAACTTACAATGAGCAGTTCTTC. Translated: CASSLGGRTYNEQFF.

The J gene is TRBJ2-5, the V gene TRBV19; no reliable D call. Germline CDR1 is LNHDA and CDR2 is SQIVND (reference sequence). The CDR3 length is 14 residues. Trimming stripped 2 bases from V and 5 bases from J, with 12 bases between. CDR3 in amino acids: CASSITYDTETQYF. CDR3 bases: TGTGCCAGTAGTATAACTTACGATACGGAGACCCAGTACTTC.

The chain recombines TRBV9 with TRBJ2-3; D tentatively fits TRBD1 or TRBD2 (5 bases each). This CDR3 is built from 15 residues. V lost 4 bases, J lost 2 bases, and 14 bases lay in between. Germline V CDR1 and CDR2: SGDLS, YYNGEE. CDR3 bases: TGTGCCAGCAGCTCCCCCGGGACCGCCACAGATACGCAGTATTTT. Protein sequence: CASSSPGTATDTQYF. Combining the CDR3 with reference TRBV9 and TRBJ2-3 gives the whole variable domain DSGVTQTPKHLITATGQRVTLRCSPRSGDLSVYWYQQSLDQGLQFLIQYYNGEERAKGNILERFSAQQFPDLHSELNLSSLELGDSALYFCASSSPGTATDTQYFGPGTRLTVL.

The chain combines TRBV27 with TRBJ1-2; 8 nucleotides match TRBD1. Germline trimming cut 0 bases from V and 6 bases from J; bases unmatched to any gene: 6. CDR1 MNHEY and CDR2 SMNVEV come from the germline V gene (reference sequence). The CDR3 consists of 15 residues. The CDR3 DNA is TGTGCCAGCAGTTTATCCGCGGGACAGGTACATGGCTACACCTTC. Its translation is CASSLSAGQVHGYTF.

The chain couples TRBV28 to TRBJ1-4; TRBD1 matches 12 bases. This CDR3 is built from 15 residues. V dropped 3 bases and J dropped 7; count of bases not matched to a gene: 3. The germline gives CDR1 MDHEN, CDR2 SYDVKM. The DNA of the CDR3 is TGTGCCAGCAGTTTTAGGGACAGGGGGCTTGAAAAACTGTTTTTT. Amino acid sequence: CASSFRDRGLEKLFF.

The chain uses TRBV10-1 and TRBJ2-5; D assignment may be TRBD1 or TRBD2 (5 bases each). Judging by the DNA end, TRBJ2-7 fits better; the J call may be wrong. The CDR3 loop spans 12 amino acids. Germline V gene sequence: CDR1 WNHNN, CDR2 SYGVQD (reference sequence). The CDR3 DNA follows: TGCGCCAGCGGGACCCAGGTTTACGAGCAGTACTTC. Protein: CASGTQVYEQYF.

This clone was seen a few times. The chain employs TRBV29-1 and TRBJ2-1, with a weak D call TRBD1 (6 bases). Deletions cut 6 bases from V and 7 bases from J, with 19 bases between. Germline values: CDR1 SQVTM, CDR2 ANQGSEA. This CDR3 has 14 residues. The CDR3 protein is CSVRPGTGFNEQFF. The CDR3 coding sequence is TGCAGCGTCCGCCCAGGTACAGGGTTTAATGAGCAGTTCTTC.

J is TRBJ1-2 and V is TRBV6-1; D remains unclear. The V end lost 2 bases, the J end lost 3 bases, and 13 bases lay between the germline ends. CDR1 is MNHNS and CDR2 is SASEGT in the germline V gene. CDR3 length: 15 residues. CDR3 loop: CASSEYNKWDYGYTF. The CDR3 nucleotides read TGTGCCAGCAGTGAATATAACAAGTGGGACTATGGCTACACCTTC.